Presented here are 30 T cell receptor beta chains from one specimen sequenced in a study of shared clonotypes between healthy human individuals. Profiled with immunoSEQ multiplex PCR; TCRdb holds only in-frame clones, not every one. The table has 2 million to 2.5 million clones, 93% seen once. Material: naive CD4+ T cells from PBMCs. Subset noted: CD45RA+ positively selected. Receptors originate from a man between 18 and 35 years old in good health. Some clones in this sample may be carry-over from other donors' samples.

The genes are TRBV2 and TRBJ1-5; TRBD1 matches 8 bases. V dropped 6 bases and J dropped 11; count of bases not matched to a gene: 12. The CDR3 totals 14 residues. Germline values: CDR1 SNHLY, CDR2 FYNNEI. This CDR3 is CASSMDREQGAQHF. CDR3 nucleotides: TGTGCCAGCAGCATGGACAGGGAGCAGGGGGCCCAGCATTTT. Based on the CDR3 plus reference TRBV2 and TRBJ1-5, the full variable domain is EPEVTQTPSHQVTQMGQEVILRCVPISNHLYFYWYRQILGQKVEFLVSFYNNEISEKSEIFDDQFSVERPDGSNFTLKIRSTKLEDSAMYFCASSMDREQGAQHFGDGTRLSIL.

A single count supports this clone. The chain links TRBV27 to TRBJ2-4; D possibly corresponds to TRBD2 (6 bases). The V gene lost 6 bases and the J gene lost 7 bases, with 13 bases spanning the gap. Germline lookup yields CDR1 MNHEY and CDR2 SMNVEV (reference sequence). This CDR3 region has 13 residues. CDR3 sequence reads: CASSLPGGNIQYF. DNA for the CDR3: TGTGCCAGCAGCCTCCCTGGGGGGAACATTCAGTACTTC.

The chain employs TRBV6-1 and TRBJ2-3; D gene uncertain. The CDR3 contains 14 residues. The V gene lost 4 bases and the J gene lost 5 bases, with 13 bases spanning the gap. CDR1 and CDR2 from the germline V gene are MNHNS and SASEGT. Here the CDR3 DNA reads TGTGCCAGCAGTGTCGTGGCGCGTGTAGATACGCAGTATTTT. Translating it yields CASSVVARVDTQYF.

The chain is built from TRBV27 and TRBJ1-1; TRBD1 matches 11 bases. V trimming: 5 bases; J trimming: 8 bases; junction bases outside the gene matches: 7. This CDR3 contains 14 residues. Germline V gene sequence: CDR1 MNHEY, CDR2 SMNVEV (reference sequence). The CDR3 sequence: CASSMTRDRGEAFF. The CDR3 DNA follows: TGTGCCAGCAGTATGACCCGGGACAGGGGGGAAGCTTTCTTT.

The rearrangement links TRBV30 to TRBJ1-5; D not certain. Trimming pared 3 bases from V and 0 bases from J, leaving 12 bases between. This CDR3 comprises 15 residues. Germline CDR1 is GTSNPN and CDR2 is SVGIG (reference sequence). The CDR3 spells CAWREGAYSNQPQHF. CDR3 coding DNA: TGTGCCTGGAGGGAGGGAGCCTATAGCAATCAGCCCCAGCATTTT.

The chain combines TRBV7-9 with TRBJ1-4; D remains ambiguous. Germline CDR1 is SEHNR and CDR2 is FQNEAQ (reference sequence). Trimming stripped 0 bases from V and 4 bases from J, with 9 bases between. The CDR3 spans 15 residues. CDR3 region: CASSLAVSYNEKLFF. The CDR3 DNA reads TGTGCCAGCAGCTTAGCCGTCAGCTATAATGAAAAACTGTTTTTT.

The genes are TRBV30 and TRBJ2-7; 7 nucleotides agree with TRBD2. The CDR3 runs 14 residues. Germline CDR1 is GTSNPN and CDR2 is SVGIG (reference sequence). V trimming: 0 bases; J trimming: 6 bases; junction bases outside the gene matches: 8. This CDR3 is CAWSVRGVKGEQYF. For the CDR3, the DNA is TGTGCCTGGAGTGTCCGGGGGGTGAAGGGCGAGCAGTACTTC.

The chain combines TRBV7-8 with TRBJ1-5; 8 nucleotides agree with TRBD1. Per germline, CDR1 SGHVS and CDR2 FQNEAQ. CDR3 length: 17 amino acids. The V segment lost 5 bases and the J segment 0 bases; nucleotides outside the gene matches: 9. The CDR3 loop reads CASSKDRDRYSNQPQHF. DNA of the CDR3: TGTGCCAGCAGCAAGGACAGGGACCGATATAGCAATCAGCCCCAGCATTTT.

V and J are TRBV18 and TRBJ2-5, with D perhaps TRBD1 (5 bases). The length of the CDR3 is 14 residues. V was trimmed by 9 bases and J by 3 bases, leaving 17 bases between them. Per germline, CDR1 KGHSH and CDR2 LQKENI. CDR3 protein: CASQSQGLEETQYF. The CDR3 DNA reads TGTGCCAGTCAATCGCAGGGTTTGGAAGAGACCCAGTACTTC.

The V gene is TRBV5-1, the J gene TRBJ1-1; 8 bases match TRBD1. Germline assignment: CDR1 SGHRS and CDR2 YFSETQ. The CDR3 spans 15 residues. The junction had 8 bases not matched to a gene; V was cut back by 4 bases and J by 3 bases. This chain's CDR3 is CASSPLGQVYTEAFF. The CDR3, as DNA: TGCGCCAGCAGCCCCCTGGGACAGGTATACACTGAAGCTTTCTTT.

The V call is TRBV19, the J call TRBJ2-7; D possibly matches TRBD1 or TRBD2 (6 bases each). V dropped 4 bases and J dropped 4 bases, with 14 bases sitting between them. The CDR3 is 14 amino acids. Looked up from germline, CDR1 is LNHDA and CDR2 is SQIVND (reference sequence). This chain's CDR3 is CASSTLQGTYEQYF. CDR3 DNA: TGTGCCAGTAGTACCCTCCAGGGGACTTACGAGCAGTACTTC.

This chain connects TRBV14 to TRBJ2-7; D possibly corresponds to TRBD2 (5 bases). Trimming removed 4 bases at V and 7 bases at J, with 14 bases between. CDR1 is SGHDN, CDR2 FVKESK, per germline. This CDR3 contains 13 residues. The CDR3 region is CASSPSGTREQYF. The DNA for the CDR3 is TGTGCCAGCAGCCCCTCGGGAACTAGGGAGCAGTACTTC.

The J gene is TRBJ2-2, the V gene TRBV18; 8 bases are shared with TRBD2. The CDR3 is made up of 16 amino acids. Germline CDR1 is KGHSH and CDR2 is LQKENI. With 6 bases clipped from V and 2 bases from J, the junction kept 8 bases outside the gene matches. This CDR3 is CASSRGSGVNTGELFF. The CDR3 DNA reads TGTGCCAGCTCCCGTGGTAGCGGGGTTAACACCGGGGAGCTGTTTTTT. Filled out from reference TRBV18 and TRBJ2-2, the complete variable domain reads NAGVMQNPRHLVRRRGQEARLRCSPMKGHSHVYWYRQLPEEGLKFMVYLQKENIIDESGMPKERFSAEFPKEGPSILRIQQVVRGDSAAYFCASSRGSGVNTGELFFGEGSRLTVL.

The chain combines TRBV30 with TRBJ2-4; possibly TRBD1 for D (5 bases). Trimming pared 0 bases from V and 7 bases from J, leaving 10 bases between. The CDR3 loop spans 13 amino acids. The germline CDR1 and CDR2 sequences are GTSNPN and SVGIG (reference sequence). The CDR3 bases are TGTGCCTGGAGTGTAGCAGGGCCTAACATTCAGTACTTC. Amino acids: CAWSVAGPNIQYF.

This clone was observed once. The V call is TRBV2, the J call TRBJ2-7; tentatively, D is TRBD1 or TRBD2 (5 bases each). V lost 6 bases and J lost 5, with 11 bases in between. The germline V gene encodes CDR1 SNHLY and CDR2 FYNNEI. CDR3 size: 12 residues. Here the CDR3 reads CASRKGTDEQYF. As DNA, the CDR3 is TGTGCCAGCAGGAAGGGGACGGACGAGCAGTACTTC.

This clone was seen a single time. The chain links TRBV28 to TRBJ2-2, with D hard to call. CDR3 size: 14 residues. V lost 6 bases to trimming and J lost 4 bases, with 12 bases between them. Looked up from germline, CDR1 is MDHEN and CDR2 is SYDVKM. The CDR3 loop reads CASSAEIGTGELFF. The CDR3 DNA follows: TGTGCCAGCAGCGCCGAGATCGGCACCGGGGAGCTGTTTTTT.

This chain's CDR3 is CASSDRDRGRTEQFF. For the CDR3, the DNA is TGTGCCAGCAGTGATCGGGACAGGGGGCGCACTGAGCAGTTCTTC. This sequence joins TRBV25-1 and TRBJ2-1; 12 bases are shared with TRBD1. CDR3 length equals 15 residues. In germline, CDR1 is MGHDK, CDR2 SYGVNS. V trimming: 3 bases; J trimming: 9 bases; junction bases outside the gene matches: 6. The variable domain in full, with the rest retrieved from reference TRBV25-1 and TRBJ2-1, is EADIYQTPRYLVIGTGKKITLECSQTMGHDKMYWYQQDPGMELHLIHYSYGVNSTEKGDLSSESTVSRIRTEHFPLTLESARPSHTSQYLCASSDRDRGRTEQFFGPGTRLTVL.

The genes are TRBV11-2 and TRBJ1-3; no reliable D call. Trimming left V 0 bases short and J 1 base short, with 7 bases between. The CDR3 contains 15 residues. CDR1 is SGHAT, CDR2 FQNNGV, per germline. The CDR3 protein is CASSLDRPSGNTIYF. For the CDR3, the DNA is TGTGCCAGCAGCTTAGATCGACCTTCTGGAAACACCATATATTTT.

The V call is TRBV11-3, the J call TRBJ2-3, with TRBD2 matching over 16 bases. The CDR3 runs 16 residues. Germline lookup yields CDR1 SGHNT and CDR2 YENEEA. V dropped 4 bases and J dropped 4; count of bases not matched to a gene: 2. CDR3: CASSYGTSGRADTQYF. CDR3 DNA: TGTGCCAGCAGCTATGGGACTAGCGGGAGGGCAGATACGCAGTATTTT.

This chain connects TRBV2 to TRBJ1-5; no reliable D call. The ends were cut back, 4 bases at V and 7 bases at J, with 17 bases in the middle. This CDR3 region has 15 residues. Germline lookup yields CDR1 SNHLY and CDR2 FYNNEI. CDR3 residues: CASSVVDNPGQPQHF. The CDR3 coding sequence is TGTGCCAGCAGTGTAGTCGACAATCCGGGGCAGCCCCAGCATTTT.

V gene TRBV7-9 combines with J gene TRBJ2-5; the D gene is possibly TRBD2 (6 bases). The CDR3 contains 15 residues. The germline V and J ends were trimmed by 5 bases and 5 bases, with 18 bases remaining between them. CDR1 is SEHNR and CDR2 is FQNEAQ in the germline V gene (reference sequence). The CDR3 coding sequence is TGTGCCAGCAGCCGCCCCGGAGGGCCTTTGGAGACCCAGTACTTC. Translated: CASSRPGGPLETQYF.

CDR3 bases: TGTGCCAGCAGCCAAGACCGGATGCAGCCCCAGCATTTT. It translates to CASSQDRMQPQHF. The V call is TRBV4-2, the J call TRBJ1-5; D is ambiguous. The CDR3 runs 13 residues. The ends were cut back, 0 bases at V and 7 bases at J, with 7 bases in the middle. The V gene's germline CDR1 is LGHNA and CDR2 YNFKEQ.

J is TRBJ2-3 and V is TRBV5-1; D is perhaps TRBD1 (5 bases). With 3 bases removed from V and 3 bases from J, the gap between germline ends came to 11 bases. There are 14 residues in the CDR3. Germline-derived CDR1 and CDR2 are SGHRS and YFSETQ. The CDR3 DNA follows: TGCGCCAGCAGCTCCAGGGATGTGACAGATACGCAGTATTTT. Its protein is CASSSRDVTDTQYF.

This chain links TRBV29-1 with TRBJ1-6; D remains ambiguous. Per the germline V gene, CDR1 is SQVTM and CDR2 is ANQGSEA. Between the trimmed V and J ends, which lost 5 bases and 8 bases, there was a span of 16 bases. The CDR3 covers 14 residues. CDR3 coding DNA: TGCAGCGTTAGGGTGACGGACGGATATTCACCCCTCCACTTT. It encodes CSVRVTDGYSPLHF.

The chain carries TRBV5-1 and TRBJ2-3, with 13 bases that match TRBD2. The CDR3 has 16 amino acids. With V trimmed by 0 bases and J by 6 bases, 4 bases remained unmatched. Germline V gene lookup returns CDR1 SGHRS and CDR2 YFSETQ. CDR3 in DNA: TGCGCCAGCAGCTTGGCCGGGACTAGCGGGATCGATACGCAGTATTTT. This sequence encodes CASSLAGTSGIDTQYF.

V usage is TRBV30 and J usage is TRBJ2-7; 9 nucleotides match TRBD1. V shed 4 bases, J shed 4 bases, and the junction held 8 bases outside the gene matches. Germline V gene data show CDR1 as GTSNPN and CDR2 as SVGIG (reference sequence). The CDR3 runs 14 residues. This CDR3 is CAWNPQGARYEQYF. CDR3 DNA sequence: TGTGCCTGGAACCCACAGGGGGCTAGGTACGAGCAGTACTTC. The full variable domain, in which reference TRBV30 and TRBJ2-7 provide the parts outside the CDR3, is SQTIHQWPATLVQPVGSPLSLECTVEGTSNPNLYWYRQAAGRGLQLLFYSVGIGQISSEVPQNLSASRPQDRQFILSSKKLLLSDSGFYLCAWNPQGARYEQYFGPGTRLTVT.

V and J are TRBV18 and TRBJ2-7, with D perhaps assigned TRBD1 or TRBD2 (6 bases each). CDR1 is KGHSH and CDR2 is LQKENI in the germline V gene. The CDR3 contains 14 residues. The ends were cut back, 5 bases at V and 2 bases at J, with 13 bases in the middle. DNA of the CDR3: TGTGCCAGCTCAAGGGGGGCACAAACCTACGAGCAGTACTTC. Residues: CASSRGAQTYEQYF. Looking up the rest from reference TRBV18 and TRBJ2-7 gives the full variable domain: NAGVMQNPRHLVRRRGQEARLRCSPMKGHSHVYWYRQLPEEGLKFMVYLQKENIIDESGMPKERFSAEFPKEGPSILRIQQVVRGDSAAYFCASSRGAQTYEQYFGPGTRLTVT.

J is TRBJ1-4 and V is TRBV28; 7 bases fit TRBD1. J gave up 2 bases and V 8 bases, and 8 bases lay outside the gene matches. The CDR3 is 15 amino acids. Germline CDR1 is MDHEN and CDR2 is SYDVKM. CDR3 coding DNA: TGTGCCAGCTGCCCGGACAGGAGCACTAATGAAAAACTGTTTTTT. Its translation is CASCPDRSTNEKLFF.

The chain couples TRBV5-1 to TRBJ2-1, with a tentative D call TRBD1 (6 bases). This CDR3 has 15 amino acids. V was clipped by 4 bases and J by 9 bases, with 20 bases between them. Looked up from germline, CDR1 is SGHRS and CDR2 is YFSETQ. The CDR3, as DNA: TGCGCCAGCAGCATCGATACCACTCAGGGGACTGAGCAGTTCTTC. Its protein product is CASSIDTTQGTEQFF.

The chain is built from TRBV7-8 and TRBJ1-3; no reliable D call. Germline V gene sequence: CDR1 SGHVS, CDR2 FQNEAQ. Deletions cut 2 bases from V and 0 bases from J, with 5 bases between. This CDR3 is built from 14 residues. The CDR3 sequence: CASSLTRSGNTIYF. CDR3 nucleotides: TGTGCCAGCAGCTTAACCCGCTCTGGAAACACCATATATTTT.